This TCR beta chain was captured in a study of blood T cell repertoires in COVID-19 (TCRdb year 2020). As for the study more broadly: Samples from collaborators originated in the United States, Italy and Spain and spanned both the acute and convalescent phases of COVID-19. The samples were drawn from the first 160 participants of the ongoing ImmuneRACE study and from about 1,200 subjects provided by 6 global collaborators. The material from the prospective study consisted of cDNA or gDNA derived from T cells, B-cell-depleted T cells, or PBMCs. Subjects who had been exposed to COVID-19, were actively infected with it, or had recovered from it provided the deeply sampled blood TCRbeta repertoires that made up the dataset. Where available, HLA class I and class II types were obtained from metadata supplied by the sample provider rather than from assay-based typing. Sample metadata almost always included a de-identified subject ID, COVID-19 status, age in years and sex. The repertoires were released in a freely available public database intended as a resource for research on the immune response to SARS-CoV-2.

A word on this clone: Its antigen specificity is not known. Base qualities are not recorded, but no much larger clone differs from it by a single base.

Broad study findings and their caveats: Clinical and demographic metadata were provided uncurated, with the amount varying by source and participant.

TCRbeta CDR3 regions were amplified from genomic DNA by means of the immunoSEQ Assay, a bias-controlled multiplex PCR. Per the authors' processing: Nucleated cell counts per sample were estimated from amplification of reference gene primers within the assay. Sequence reads were collapsed and filtered to measure the absolute abundance of every unique TCRbeta CDR3 rearrangement. For each sample, productive Simpson clonality was calculated as the square root of Simpson's diversity index over productive rearrangements. In TCRdb, the immuneACCESS table is reduced to in-frame sequences with V and J assigned. These tables do not hold every clone; where another copy was compared, an unresolved V gene accounts for under half, and the others remain unexplained. For V, J and clone size, that table is used; D and trimming come from the DNA. The sample table contains 360,000 or so clones; only one count was recorded for roughly nine tenths of them. The ten largest clones represent around 3% of the sample.

Participants in the prospective study were enrolled through a virtual design, were aged 18 to 89 years, and lived in some 24 United States geographic areas. In the prospective study, cohorts were assigned on the basis of participant-reported clinical history obtained from a screening survey and a study questionnaire. Recovered participants in ImmuneRACE Cohort 3 were defined by two consecutive negative NP/OP PCR tests, clearance by a healthcare professional, or resolution of symptoms. In the prospective study, mobile phlebotomists collected whole blood, serum and a nasopharyngeal or oropharyngeal swab from each participant. Additional blood draws and questionnaires over an approximately 2-month period could optionally be provided by prospective study participants. Prospective study blood samples were shipped either frozen or at room temperature before DNA extraction. The trim is 10 bases for V and 0 bases for J, with a gap of 13 bases between the germline ends. The CDR1 and CDR2 encoded by the germline V gene are MNHEY and SVGAGI. There are 14 amino acids in the CDR3, from cysteine to phenylalanine inclusive. Kept here is only the CDR3 DNA, which spans 42 bases and is read in frame from base 1.

The sequence came from a woman aged 25 to 39 who had recovered from COVID-19. Sequencing was performed on PBMCs or T cells enriched from blood (not recorded which). The rearrangement joined TRBV6-5 to TRBJ1-5, with no confidently assigned D gene. Here is the DNA: TGTGCCACTCAAGAGGCTTATAGCAATCAGCCCCAGCATTTT. Translated, this gives CATQEAYSNQPQHF.